Presented here are 4 T cell receptor beta chains from one specimen sequenced in a study of control samples from healthy donors and cancer patients. Sequencing used immunoSEQ multiplex PCR; TCRdb keeps in-frame clones, though not all of them. The sample records about 80,000 clones, 85% to 90% being singletons. The specimen sequenced was blood. Receptors originate from a woman aged 55-70 years in good health.

J is TRBJ1-1 and V is TRBV6-5; D unresolved. The germline gives CDR1 MNHEY, CDR2 SVGAGI. V lost 8 bases, J lost 2 bases, and 18 bases lay in between. This CDR3 has 15 amino acids. The CDR3 bases are TGTGCCAGCCCTCACCCCACTGACACTAACACTGAAGCTTTCTTT. This codes for CASPHPTDTNTEAFF.

The chain combines TRBV5-1 with TRBJ2-5; TRBD1 agrees at 7 bases. The germline V gene encodes CDR1 SGHRS and CDR2 YFSETQ. This CDR3 is built from 15 residues. The V gene end was trimmed by 1 base and the J gene end by 2 bases; junction bases not matched to a gene: 5. CDR3 protein: CASSLFPGQQETQYF. The CDR3 DNA sequence: TGCGCCAGCAGCTTGTTCCCGGGACAGCAAGAGACCCAGTACTTC.

This clone was observed a single time. This chain uses TRBV18 with TRBJ2-7, with D possibly TRBD1 on 6 matching bases. Deletions cut 1 base from V and 1 base from J, with 8 bases between. The CDR3 consists of 14 residues. Germline V gene data show CDR1 as KGHSH and CDR2 as LQKENI. The CDR3 DNA is TGTGCCAGCTCACCACGCGGACAGTCCTACGAGCAGTACTTC. This translates into CASSPRGQSYEQYF.

Worth noting for this clone: Other DNA sequences in the sample encode the same CDR3. V gene TRBV20-1 combines with J gene TRBJ2-3; D is unclear. The CDR3 is 11 amino acids. The V gene lost 3 bases and the J gene lost 5 bases, with 6 bases spanning the gap. Looked up from germline, CDR1 is DFQATT and CDR2 is SNEGSKA (reference sequence). The CDR3 bases are TGCAGTGCTAGGCCTGAAGATACGCAGTATTTT. Residues: CSARPEDTQYF.